A selection of T cell receptor beta chains follows, all from one sample in a study of blood T cell repertoires in COVID-19. Repertoires were generated with immunoSEQ multiplex PCR, while TCRdb's copy carries only in-frame clones and drops some. Of some 330,000 clones listed, 80% to 85% were seen once; the top ten hold 5.1%. Input material: PBMCs or T cells enriched from blood (not recorded which). The receptors derive from a woman between 50 and 59 years old who had recovered from COVID-19. CDR3s include the opening cysteine and the closing phenylalanine or tryptophan. D genes are given only for firm matches. Clone size appears in some rows only: once, few, many, or a class for an expanded clone.

d_call j_call v_call cdr3_length clone_size cdr3_aa cdr3_nt
TRBD1 TRBJ1-2 TRBV4-1 16 - CPPRRPGQRLNYGYTF TGCCCCCCCCGCCGGCCGGGACAGCGATTAAACTATGGCTACACCTTC
- TRBJ2-1 TRBV4-2 14 - CASSQDAGLGEQFF TGTGCCAGCAGCCAAGATGCCGGGTTAGGTGAGCAGTTCTTC
- TRBJ1-4 TRBV6-6 15 - CASSYPGGGGEKLFF TGTGCCAGCAGTTACCCGGGGGGGGGAGGCGAAAAACTGTTTTTT
- TRBJ1-2 TRBV6-1 12 - CAAGNQDYGYTF TGTGCCGCGGGGAACCAGGACTATGGCTACACCTTC
- TRBJ1-2 TRBV29-1 15 - CSVEDSRLGAGGYTF TGCAGCGTTGAAGATTCAAGGTTGGGGGCGGGTGGCTACACCTTC
- TRBJ1-2 TRBV30 12 - CAWSETGYGYTF TGTGCCTGGAGTGAAACAGGGTATGGCTACACCTTC
- TRBJ1-4 TRBV30 13 - CAWSLRDPRRLFF TGTGCCTGGAGTTTGCGGGACCCTCGGCGACTGTTTTTT
TRBD2 TRBJ2-7 TRBV6-2/TRBV6-3 20 - CASSALPTGTSGGKSYEQYF TGTGCCAGCAGTGCCCTACCTACCGGGACTAGCGGAGGAAAGTCCTACGAGCAGTACTTC
- TRBJ2-1 TRBV13 15 - CASSLGGGGSDEQFF TGTGCCAGCAGCTTAGGGGGCGGTGGGAGCGATGAGCAGTTCTTC
TRBD1 TRBJ1-5 TRBV3-1/TRBV3-2 19 - CASSQQTGTGGLSNQPQHF TGTGCCAGCAGCCAGCAAACCGGGACAGGGGGATTGAGCAATCAGCCCCAGCATTTT
TRBD1 TRBJ1-1 TRBV29-1 13 - CSVNDRGGTEAFF TGCAGCGTCAACGACAGGGGGGGGACTGAAGCTTTCTTT
- TRBJ1-1 TRBV4-2 16 - CASSPSARSMNTEAFF TGTGCCAGCAGCCCCTCAGCCAGGTCTATGAACACTGAAGCTTTCTTT
- TRBJ1-2 TRBV19 13 - CASKPEVNYGYTF TGTGCCAGTAAACCAGAGGTTAACTATGGCTACACCTTC
TRBD2 TRBJ2-1 TRBV5-1 16 - CASRGGSASSYNEQFF TGCGCCAGCAGAGGCGGGAGCGCGAGCTCCTACAATGAGCAGTTCTTC
- TRBJ2-7 TRBV6-1 13 - CASLPRWAGEQYF TGTGCCAGCCTTCCCCGATGGGCTGGCGAGCAGTACTTC
- TRBJ2-3 TRBV9 15 - CASSTRGGSPDTQYF TGTGCCAGCAGCACCAGGGGCGGGAGCCCAGATACGCAGTATTTT
TRBD1 TRBJ1-2 TRBV7-9 14 few CASSLEGTASGYTF TGTGCCAGCAGCTTAGAAGGGACAGCGAGTGGCTACACCTTC